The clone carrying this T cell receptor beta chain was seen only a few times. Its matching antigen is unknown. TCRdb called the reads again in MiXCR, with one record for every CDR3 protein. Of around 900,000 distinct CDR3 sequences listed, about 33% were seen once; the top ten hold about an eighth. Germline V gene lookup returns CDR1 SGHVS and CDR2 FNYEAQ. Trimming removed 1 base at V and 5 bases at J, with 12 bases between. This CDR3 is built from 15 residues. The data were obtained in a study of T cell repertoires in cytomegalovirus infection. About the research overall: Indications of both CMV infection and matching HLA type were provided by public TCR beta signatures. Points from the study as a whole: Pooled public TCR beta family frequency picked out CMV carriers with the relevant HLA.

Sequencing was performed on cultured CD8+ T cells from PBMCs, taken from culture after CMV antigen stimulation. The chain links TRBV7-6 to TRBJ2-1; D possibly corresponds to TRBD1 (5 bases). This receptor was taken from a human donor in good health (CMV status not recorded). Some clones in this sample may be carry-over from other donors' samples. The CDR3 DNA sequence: TGTGCCAGCAGCTTAGTACCCCTACAGGACAATGAGCAGTTCTTC. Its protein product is CASSLVPLQDNEQFF.